The 6 T cell receptor beta chains listed next were all sequenced from one sample in a study of regulatory T cells in long-lasting Graves disease. iRepertoire HTBI primers and Arm-PCR of CDR3 regions built TCR beta libraries. TCRdb fed the multiplex PCR reads into MiXCR, producing one record per CDR3 protein. Altogether over 200,000 distinct CDR3 sequences are present, about 16% being singletons, with the ten largest covering roughly a fifth. The time point denotes: newly diagnosed GD, antithyroid drugs for less than 3 months. RNA isolated from PBMCs was used to make the TCR library. Sequencing was performed on peripheral blood mononuclear cells (PBMCs), taken at new diagnosis, from a patient treated with antithyroid drugs. Source of these receptors: a female donor with Graves disease.

This clonotype was observed many times. V is TRBV9 and J is TRBJ1-3; no clear D gene. V was pared by 0 bases and J by 4 bases, with 11 bases between. There are 15 residues in the CDR3. Germline V gene lookup returns CDR1 SGDLS and CDR2 YYNGEE. The CDR3 nucleotides read TGTGCCAGCAGCGTAGGTTGGGATCCAGGAAACACCATATATTTT. The encoded protein is CASSVGWDPGNTIYF.

This clonotype was recorded many times. The chain is built from TRBV6-5 and TRBJ1-1; D is perhaps TRBD1 (5 bases). Germline V CDR1 and CDR2: MNHEY, SVGAGI. V was cut by 4 bases and J by 1 base, with 16 bases left in between. This CDR3 comprises 16 residues. The CDR3 loop reads CASSSNNAGENTEAFF. CDR3 nucleotides: TGTGCCAGCAGTTCCAATAACGCGGGGGAGAACACTGAAGCTTTCTTT.

This clonotype has at least ten counts. The chain combines TRBV7-2 with TRBJ2-5; D is tentatively TRBD1 or TRBD2 (5 bases each). The CDR3 totals 14 residues. The germline V gene encodes CDR1 SGHTA and CDR2 FQGNSA. V was pared by 6 bases and J by 7 bases, with 18 bases between. The CDR3 sequence is CASRTGTPPGTQYF. DNA of the CDR3: TGTGCCAGCAGAACCGGGACCCCCCCAGGGACCCAGTACTTC.

For this clonotype: It differs at one base from a far larger clone, so likely a read error. This sequence joins TRBV9 and TRBJ1-2; TRBD1 aligns across 8 bases. Germline CDR1 is SGDLS and CDR2 is YYNGEE. The CDR3 has 15 amino acids. V dropped 5 bases and J dropped 2; count of bases not matched to a gene: 8. The CDR3 DNA reads as TGTGCCAGCAGTACGACGGGACAGGAAAACTATGGCTACACCTTC. Encoded protein: CASSTTGQENYGYTF. The whole variable domain, remainder taken from reference TRBV9 and TRBJ1-2, is DSGVTQTPKHLITATGQRVTLRCSPRSGDLSVYWYQQSLDQGLQFLIQYYNGEERAKGNILERFSAQQFPDLHSELNLSSLELGDSALYFCASSTTGQENYGYTFGSGTRLTVV.

This clonotype was counted ten times or more. The chain employs TRBV24-1 and TRBJ1-5; TRBD1 aligns across 8 bases. This CDR3 is built from 15 residues. Germline-derived CDR1 and CDR2 are KGHDR and SFDVKD. V lost 4 bases to trimming and J lost 6 bases; unmatched junction nucleotides: 7. The chain's CDR3 is CATSEAGQGGQPQHF. The DNA of the CDR3 is TGTGCCACCAGTGAAGCTGGACAGGGTGGTCAGCCCCAGCATTTT.

This clonotype was observed at least ten times. The J gene is TRBJ2-1, the V gene TRBV6-4; TRBD1 agrees at 8 bases. V shed 3 bases, J shed 4 bases, and the junction held 2 bases outside the gene matches. The germline V gene encodes CDR1 MRHNA and CDR2 SNTAGT. The CDR3 length is 14 residues. CDR3: CASSEGQEYNEQFF. In nucleotides, the CDR3 is TGTGCCAGCAGTGAGGGACAGGAATACAATGAGCAGTTCTTC.